This T cell receptor beta chain was sequenced during a study of T-cell memory formation after mild COVID-19. About the study: Clusters of TCRs were largely donor specific.

This clonotype was seen only a few times. Its specificity is not known. General observations from the study: Mainly in CM and EM were contracting CD4+ clones; CD8+ were in EMRA. Day 15 to 85 contracting clones showed balanced CD4/CD8; later expanders leaned CD4+.

Germline loops: CDR1 SEHNR, CDR2 FQNEAQ (reference sequence). This CDR3 contains 13 residues. V lost 6 bases to trimming and J lost 5 bases, with 10 bases between them. Constant-segment primers were used for 5'RACE, and the resulting TCR alpha and TCR beta cDNA libraries carried sample barcodes and UMIs. From the 5' RACE reads, TCRdb called clonotypes with MiXCR, one entry per CDR3 protein. The data hold hundreds of thousands of distinct CDR3 sequences, with more than 15% observed a single time. V and J are TRBV7-9 and TRBJ2-2; no firm D call. Sequencing was done on a sample of PBMCs or a T cell subset sorted from them (not recorded which). This receptor was obtained from an adult woman who had mild COVID-19 (a few samples of this study predate the infection). Cell type and time point are not known. In DNA, the CDR3 is TGTGCCAGCAGGTGGATTCAAACCGGGGAGCTGTTTTTT. Translating it yields CASRWIQTGELFF.